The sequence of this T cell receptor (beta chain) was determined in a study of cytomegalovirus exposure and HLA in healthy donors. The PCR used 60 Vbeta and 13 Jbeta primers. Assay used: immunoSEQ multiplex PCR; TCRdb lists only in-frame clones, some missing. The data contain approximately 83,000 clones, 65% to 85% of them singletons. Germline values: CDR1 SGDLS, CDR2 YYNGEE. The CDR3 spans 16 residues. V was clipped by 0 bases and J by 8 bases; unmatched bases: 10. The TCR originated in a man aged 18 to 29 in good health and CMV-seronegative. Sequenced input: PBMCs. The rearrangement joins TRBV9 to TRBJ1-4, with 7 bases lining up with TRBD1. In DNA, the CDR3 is TGTGCCAGCAGCGTAGATTCTGACAGGGTGCGGGAAAAACTGTTTTTT. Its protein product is CASSVDSDRVREKLFF.